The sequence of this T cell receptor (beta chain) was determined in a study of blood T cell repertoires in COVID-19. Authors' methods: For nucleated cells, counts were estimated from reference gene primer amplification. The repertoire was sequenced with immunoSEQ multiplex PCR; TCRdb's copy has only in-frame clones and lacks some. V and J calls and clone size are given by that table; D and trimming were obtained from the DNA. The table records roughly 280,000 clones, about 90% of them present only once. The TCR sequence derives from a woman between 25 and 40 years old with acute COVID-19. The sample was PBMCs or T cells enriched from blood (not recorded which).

The CDR3 DNA reads TGTGCCAGCAGCTCCGGTCCGGACTTGCAGTATGGCTACACCTTC. Encoded protein: CASSSGPDLQYGYTF. The V and J genes are TRBV5-5 and TRBJ1-2; D is unresolved. V gave up 3 bases and J gave up 5 bases, with 17 bases separating them. Germline values: CDR1 SGHKS, CDR2 YYEKEE (reference sequence). The CDR3 is made up of 15 amino acids. The variable domain in full, with the rest retrieved from reference TRBV5-5 and TRBJ1-2, is DAGVTQSPTHLIKTRGQQVTLRCSPISGHKSVSWYQQVLGQGPQFIFQYYEKEERGRGNFPDRFSARQFPNYSSELNVNALLLGDSALYLCASSSGPDLQYGYTFGSGTRLTVV.